This entry lists 21 T cell receptor beta chains sequenced from one sample in a study of T cells in Graves' hyperthyroidism and ophthalmopathy. RNA transcripts gave rise to amplified TCR beta CDR3 regions. The TCR CDR3 first-round RT-PCR relied on the HTBI primer set. TCRdb called the multiplex PCR reads again in MiXCR, with one record for every CDR3 protein. The table records approximately 590,000 distinct CDR3 sequences, 35% to 55% of them present only once. Sequencing used peripheral blood or thyroid tissue (not recorded which). These receptors all come from a woman aged 18-30 years with Graves' hyperthyroidism.

The genes are TRBV19 and TRBJ1-5; D gene ambiguous. The CDR3 loop spans 13 amino acids. Trimming stripped 1 base from V and 5 bases from J, with 6 bases between. Germline loops: CDR1 LNHDA, CDR2 SQIVND (reference sequence). DNA for the CDR3: TGTGCCAGTAGTATAGTCAGTGATCAGCCCCAGCATTTT. Its translation is CASSIVSDQPQHF.

The V and J genes are TRBV7-3 and TRBJ1-3; 7 bases map to TRBD1. V gave up 3 bases and J gave up 3 bases; unmatched junction bases: 8. This CDR3 comprises 16 residues. CDR1 and CDR2 from the germline V gene are SGHTA and FQGTGA. As DNA, the CDR3 is TGTGCCAGCAGCTTGACAAGGACAGGCTATGGAAACACCATATATTTT. Protein product: CASSLTRTGYGNTIYF.

In this sample, this clonotype turned up a few times. The gene calls are TRBV9 and TRBJ1-2; 9 nucleotides line up with TRBD1. Germline trimming cut 4 bases from V and 3 bases from J; bases unmatched to any gene: 7. The CDR3 spans 15 residues. Germline V gives CDR1 SGDLS, CDR2 YYNGEE. The CDR3 loop reads CASSQRTGGDYGYTF. The CDR3, as DNA: TGTGCCAGCAGCCAACGAACAGGGGGCGACTATGGCTACACCTTC.

This clonotype was observed many times. One end of the junction is discordant with germline, which a read error may explain. The CDR3 coding sequence is TGTGCCAGCAGCCTAGCGGACCAAGAGACCCAGTACTTC. Translated: CASSLADQETQYF. V and J are TRBV7-9 and TRBJ2-5; 7 nucleotides agree with TRBD2. This CDR3 is built from 13 residues. CDR1 is SEHNR, CDR2 FQNEAQ, per germline (reference sequence).

The chain has TRBV5-1 and TRBJ2-7; 11 nucleotides match TRBD2. Germline-derived CDR1 and CDR2 are SGHRS and YFSETQ. Unmatched junction bases numbered 4, after V lost 2 bases and J lost 6 bases. This CDR3 spans 14 amino acids. In nucleotides, the CDR3 is TGCGCCAGCAGCTTACTAGCGGGAGAGAGCGAGCAGTACTTC. This gives the protein CASSLLAGESEQYF. The full variable domain, in which reference TRBV5-1 and TRBJ2-7 provide the parts outside the CDR3, is KAGVTQTPRYLIKTRGQQVTLSCSPISGHRSVSWYQQTPGQGLQFLFEYFSETQRNKGNFPGRFSGRQFSNSRSEMNVSTLELGDSALYLCASSLLAGESEQYFGPGTRLTVT.

This clonotype has ten or more counts. The rearrangement links TRBV19 to TRBJ1-2; D unresolved. Trimming cost V 6 bases and J 4 bases, with 12 bases left between them. Germline CDR1 is LNHDA and CDR2 is SQIVND (reference sequence). CDR3 length: 13 amino acids. CDR3 nucleotide sequence: TGTGCCAGTAGGCTTGTGGAGGCCTATGGCTACACCTTC. The encoded protein is CASRLVEAYGYTF. Full variable domain (missing parts from reference TRBV19 and TRBJ1-2): DGGITQSPKYLFRKEGQNVTLSCEQNLNHDAMYWYRQDPGQGLRLIYYSQIVNDFQKGDIAEGYSVSREKKESFPLTVTSAQKNPTAFYLCASRLVEAYGYTFGSGTRLTVV.

Comments on this clonotype: One end of the junction is discordant with germline, which a read error may explain. V and J are TRBV5-1 and TRBJ2-7; no clear D. In germline, CDR1 is SGHRS, CDR2 YFSETQ. The CDR3 has 14 amino acids. As DNA, the CDR3 is TGTGCCAGCAGCCGGGCCAGATTAACCTACGAGCAGTACTTC. Translation: CASSRARLTYEQYF.

The chain recombines TRBV21-1 with TRBJ2-2; the DNA was not used to check the table's D call, TRBD1. TRBV21-1 represents a pseudogene. The CDR3 length is 15 residues. DNA for the CDR3: TGTGCCAGCAGCAAGACCCTGCTGAGGACCGGGGAGCTGTTTTTT. Its protein is CASSKTLLRTGELFF.

J is TRBJ2-2 and V is TRBV10-3; 10 bases line up with TRBD1. The CDR3 runs 18 residues. Germline V lookup: CDR1 ENHRY, CDR2 SYGVKD. With V trimmed by 2 bases and J by 2 bases, 8 bases remained unmatched. The DNA for the CDR3 is TGTGCCATCAGTGAGCCGGGACAGGGGAGGCCCAACACCGGGGAGCTGTTTTTT. It encodes CAISEPGQGRPNTGELFF.

This clonotype showed up just a few times. V and J are TRBV12-3 or TRBV12-4 and TRBJ2-3; TRBD1 is a possible D gene (5 bases). V lost 6 bases, J lost 4 bases, and 20 bases lay in between. The CDR3 length is 16 residues. The CDR3 spells CASSLTRVAGPDTQYF. The CDR3 DNA reads as TGTGCCAGCAGCCTCACAAGGGTCGCAGGGCCAGATACGCAGTATTTT.

J is TRBJ1-4 and V is TRBV6-6; TRBD1 agrees at 11 bases. CDR3 length: 16 residues. Germline CDR1 is MNHNY and CDR2 is SVGAGI (reference sequence). V was clipped by 5 bases and J by 7 bases; unmatched bases: 9. CDR3 nucleotide sequence: TGTGCCAGCAGTCCGGGACAGGGGGTCGGGGGTGAAAAACTGTTTTTT. Translating gives CASSPGQGVGGEKLFF.

The J gene is TRBJ1-5, the V gene TRBV7-8; 10 positions match TRBD1. The CDR3 length is 15 residues. CDR1 is SGHVS, CDR2 FQNEAQ, per germline. With V trimmed by 11 bases and J by 5 bases, 12 bases remained unmatched. CDR3 coding DNA: TGTGCCTGGAGTGGGGACAGGGGTATCGATCAGCCCCAGCATTTT. It specifies CAWSGDRGIDQPQHF.

As regards this clonotype: A much larger clone differs from this one at a single base, so this may be a read error. The CDR3 spells CATVPSGNTIYF. CDR3 DNA sequence: TGTGCCACGGTTCCCTCTGGAAACACCATATATTTT. This chain joins TRBV7-9 and TRBJ1-3; D remains ambiguous. Germline V gene lookup returns CDR1 SEHNR and CDR2 FQNEAQ (reference sequence). Trimming cost V 10 bases and J 0 bases, with 7 bases left between them. The CDR3 is 12 residues long.

The chain uses TRBV9 and TRBJ1-1, with a tentative D call TRBD1 (5 bases). This CDR3 spans 14 amino acids. Trimming pared 4 bases from V and 5 bases from J, leaving 15 bases between. Germline CDR1 is SGDLS and CDR2 is YYNGEE. In DNA, the CDR3 is TGTGCCAGCAGCCTTGCGGGGCAGTCGACTGAAGCTTTCTTT. Translating it yields CASSLAGQSTEAFF.

The chain links TRBV7-8 to TRBJ2-7; possible D gene TRBD1, 6 bases. CDR3 length: 16 amino acids. The V and J ends lost 4 bases and 2 bases respectively, with 18 bases between them. Germline V gives CDR1 SGHVS, CDR2 FQNEAQ. The DNA of the CDR3 is TGTGCCAGCAGCTCCCTCGCCGGGACAAACACCTACGAGCAGTACTTC. Translation: CASSSLAGTNTYEQYF.

Concerning this clonotype itself: Compared with germline, one end of the junction differs, possibly owing to a read error. V and J are TRBV7-3 and TRBJ2-6; a weak D match, TRBD1 (6 bases). The CDR3 sequence is 19 residues long. CDR1 SGHTA and CDR2 FQGTGA come from the germline V gene. The CDR3 nucleotides read TGCGCCAGCAGCCAAGGGAGCCAGGGGCCGATATCTGGGGCCAACGTCTTGACTTTC. The encoded protein is CASSQGSQGPISGANVLTF.

The gene calls are TRBV20-1 and TRBJ2-7; 11 nucleotides line up with TRBD1. V shed 3 bases, J shed 7 bases, and the junction held 5 bases outside the gene matches. Germline loops: CDR1 DFQATT, CDR2 SNEGSKA (reference sequence). The CDR3 spans 13 residues. CDR3 DNA: TGCAGTGCTAGGGGGACAGGGGGGCTTGAGCAGTACTTC. Protein: CSARGTGGLEQYF.

This clonotype appeared many times. The chain couples TRBV29-1 to TRBJ1-1; D unclear. Trimming removed 7 bases at V and 0 bases at J, with 6 bases between. Germline CDR1 reads SQVTM; CDR2 reads ANQGSEA. The CDR3 totals 11 residues. The CDR3 loop is CSAEMNTEAFF. The CDR3 DNA follows: TGCAGCGCTGAGATGAACACTGAAGCTTTCTTT. Full variable domain (rest looked up from reference TRBV29-1 and TRBJ1-1): SAVISQKPSRDICQRGTSLTIQCQVDSQVTMMFWYRQQPGQSLTLIATANQGSEATYESGFVIDKFPISRPNLTFSTLTVSNMSPEDSSIYLCSAEMNTEAFFGQGTRLTVV.

Ten or more counts support this clonotype. The chain links TRBV6-5 to TRBJ1-3, with D possibly TRBD1 on 5 matching bases. The CDR3 has 14 amino acids. The V and J ends lost 9 bases and 4 bases respectively, with 16 bases between them. In germline, CDR1 is MNHEY, CDR2 SVGAGI. CDR3 loop: CASTRGRGGNTIYF. CDR3 coding DNA: TGTGCCAGTACCCGGGGACGAGGAGGAAACACCATATATTTT.

V usage is TRBV29-1 and J usage is TRBJ2-5; possibly TRBD1 or TRBD2 for D (5 bases each). The CDR3 runs 14 residues. Trimming left V 1 base short and J 1 base short, with 10 bases between. Germline V gene lookup returns CDR1 SQVTM and CDR2 ANQGSEA. As DNA, the CDR3 is TGCAGCGTTGAAGCTGGGACGGTCCAAGAGACCCAGTACTTC. It specifies CSVEAGTVQETQYF.

The J gene is TRBJ1-3, the V gene TRBV7-2; D ambiguous. V was trimmed by 1 base and J by 0 bases, leaving 13 bases between them. Germline CDR1 SGHTA, CDR2 FQGNSA. The CDR3 runs 17 residues. The CDR3 here is CASSLDGLGSSGNTIYF. In DNA, the CDR3 is TGTGCCAGCAGCTTAGATGGGTTGGGAAGCTCTGGAAACACCATATATTTT.